A selection of T cell receptor beta chains follows, all from one sample in a study of cytomegalovirus exposure and HLA in healthy donors. Clones were read by immunoSEQ multiplex PCR, and TCRdb kept only the in-frame ones, dropping some. The table lists approximately 100,000 clones, 60% to 85% of them singletons. Specimen: PBMCs. Source of these receptors: a woman between 40 and 55 years old in good health and CMV-seronegative. CDR3s include the opening cysteine and the closing phenylalanine or tryptophan. The order of the fields is D gene, J gene, V gene, clone size, CDR3 DNA, CDR3 protein. The D gene is left open where the match is weak. The size field is filled for only some rows; it gives once, few, many or a size class.

- TRBJ2-7 TRBV7-2 - TGTGCCAGCAGCTCTTCTGGGGGGAGCTCCTACGAGCAGTACTTC CASSSSGGSSYEQYF
- TRBJ1-2 TRBV16 - TGTGCCAGCAGCCAATCGCAGGGGCGGGTGTATAAGGATGGCTACACCTTC CASSQSQGRVYKDGYTF
TRBD2 TRBJ2-1 TRBV5-1 once TGCGCCAGCTCGTGGGGACTAGCGGGGGGGCGAAATGAGCAGTTCTTC CASSWGLAGGRNEQFF
- TRBJ1-1 TRBV7-8 - TGTGCCAGCAGTTTCGGTGTTGAAGCTTTCTTT CASSFGVEAFF
- TRBJ1-2 TRBV7-8 - TGTGCCAGCAGCCCATGGAACGGGGGGCAGTATGGCTACACCTTC CASSPWNGGQYGYTF
- TRBJ2-5 TRBV5-1 - TGCGCCAGCAGCGGACAGAGGGGAGAGACCCAGTACTTC CASSGQRGETQYF
- TRBJ1-5 TRBV2 - TGTGCCAGCAGTTGGACAAGCAATCAGCCCCAGCATTTT CASSWTSNQPQHF
TRBD1 TRBJ1-3 TRBV2 once TGTGCCAGCAGGATGGACAGGGGAAACACCATATATTTT CASRMDRGNTIYF
- TRBJ1-2 TRBV10-3 - TGTGCCATCAGTGAGTCGGGCGGGTCGTGGGGAGATGGCCACACCTTC CAISESGGSWGDGHTF
- TRBJ2-5 TRBV6-6 once TGTGCCAGCAGGCTAGACAGTTACACTACCCAAGAGACCCAGTACTTC CASRLDSYTTQETQYF
TRBD2 TRBJ2-1 TRBV30 - TGTGCCTGGAGTTTGGGGGGGAGATACAATGAGCAGTTCTTC CAWSLGGRYNEQFF
TRBD2 TRBJ2-1 TRBV27 once TGTGCCAGCAGTTATCGAAGCGGGGGGGCCTACAATGAGCAGTTCTTC CASSYRSGGAYNEQFF
TRBD1 TRBJ2-3 TRBV5-6 - TGTGCCAGCAGCTTGGCCGACAGGGGACGTCTGGACACAGATACGCAGTATTTT CASSLADRGRLDTDTQYF
- TRBJ2-1 TRBV6-4 few TGTGCCAGCAGACAACACAGCTCCTACAATGAGCAGTTCTTC CASRQHSSYNEQFF
TRBD2 TRBJ2-7 TRBV9 - TGTGCCAGCAGCGTAGCTACGACTAGCCTCGAGCAGTACTTC CASSVATTSLEQYF
- TRBJ1-2 TRBV5-6 - TGTGCCAGCAGCTTGGACCCCGCAGGGACTCGCGGCTACACCTTC CASSLDPAGTRGYTF
TRBD1 TRBJ2-7 TRBV9 few TGTGCCAGCAGCGTCGGACAGGGCCCTCCATACGAGCAGTACTTC CASSVGQGPPYEQYF
TRBD2 TRBJ2-7 TRBV29-1 - TGCAGCGTTGGGACTAGCGGGAGGGTGTACGAGCAGTACTTC CSVGTSGRVYEQYF
- TRBJ2-3 TRBV28 - TGTGCCAGCAGTTTTGCGGGCGGCTACACAGATACGCAGTATTTT CASSFAGGYTDTQYF
- TRBJ1-2 TRBV5-4 - TGTGCCAGCAGCTGGCTGTCGGGGGGAGAATATGGCTACACCTTC CASSWLSGGEYGYTF
TRBD2 TRBJ2-3 TRBV7-9 once TGTGCCAGCAGCTCACTAGCGGGGGGCCCCGAGGATACGCAGTATTTT CASSSLAGGPEDTQYF
TRBD1 TRBJ1-5 TRBV4-2 once TGTGCCAGCAGCCCAGACAGGGGGTCCAATCAGCCCCAGCATTTT CASSPDRGSNQPQHF
- TRBJ2-5 TRBV5-6 few TGTGCCAGCAGCTTATCAGCGGGCCCCCGGACCCAGTACTTC CASSLSAGPRTQYF
TRBD1 TRBJ2-1 TRBV5-1 - TGCGCCAGCAACCGGGACAGGGGAGGGAATGAGCAGTTCTTC CASNRDRGGNEQFF
TRBD1 TRBJ1-1 TRBV18 - TGTGCCAGCTCGGACAGGGATGGGGCTTTCTTT CASSDRDGAFF
TRBD2 TRBJ2-1 TRBV25-1 - TGTGCCAGCAGAACTAGCGGTTACAATGAGCAGTTCTTC CASRTSGYNEQFF
- TRBJ1-5 TRBV4-1 - TGCGCCAGCAGCGGTAACGGGGTCAGCAATCAGCCCCAGCATTTT CASSGNGVSNQPQHF
- TRBJ2-1 TRBV5-1 - TGCGCCAGCAGCTTTCAGGACTACCCATCTAAGCAGTTCTTC CASSFQDYPSKQFF
- TRBJ2-5 TRBV7-8 - TGTGCCAGCTCAAAGGGGATCCAAGAGACCCAGTACTTC CASSKGIQETQYF
- TRBJ1-4 TRBV5-1 - TGCGCCAGCAGCTTGGACAGGGTCGAAAAACTGTTTTTT CASSLDRVEKLFF
TRBD1 TRBJ1-1 TRBV5-4 - TGTGCCAGCAGCTTAGCACAGGGGGGAGTTACTGAAGCTTTCTTT CASSLAQGGVTEAFF
- TRBJ1-1 TRBV5-5 few TGTGCCAGTCTTGGACAGTTGAACACTGAAGCTTTCTTT CASLGQLNTEAFF
- TRBJ1-5 TRBV6-1 - TGTGCCAGCAGTTTCAGGGGTCAGCCCCAGCATTTT CASSFRGQPQHF
- TRBJ2-7 TRBV5-1 - TGCGCCAGCAGCCGGGGGGGACAGGGTAAGGGCGAGCAGTACTTC CASSRGGQGKGEQYF
- TRBJ2-2 TRBV4-2 once TGTGCCAGCAGCCAAAAATTGTCCAGGGGGGTTAACACCGGGGAGCTGTTTTTT CASSQKLSRGVNTGELFF
TRBD1 TRBJ2-7 TRBV19 - TGTGCCAGTAGTGGGACAGGGACCCACGAGCAGTACTTC CASSGTGTHEQYF
TRBD2 TRBJ2-7 TRBV9 - TGTGCCAGCAGCGTAGAGGGCGGGGGTATGGAATACGAGCAGTACTTC CASSVEGGGMEYEQYF
TRBD2 TRBJ2-1 TRBV29-1 once TGCAGCGTTGATTCCGGACTAGAGATCAATGAGCAGTTCTTC CSVDSGLEINEQFF
- TRBJ2-2 TRBV29-1 few TGCAGCGTTGAAGCGCAGGGCGGGGAGCTGTTTTTT CSVEAQGGELFF
TRBD2 TRBJ2-1 TRBV7-2 - TGTGCCAGCAGTAGGGTAGCGGGGGGGCTAGTCTATGAGCAGTTCTTC CASSRVAGGLVYEQFF
- TRBJ1-3 TRBV2 few TGTGCCAGCAACAGACCCAAAAGCTCTGGAAACACCATATATTTT CASNRPKSSGNTIYF
- TRBJ2-6 TRBV4-3 - TGCGCCAGCAGCCAAGCAAAGGGTCGGGACTCTGGGGCCAACGTCCTGACTTTC CASSQAKGRDSGANVLTF
- TRBJ1-5 TRBV12-5 - TGTGCTAGTGACCTCGACACCGATAGCAATCAGCCCCAGCATTTT CASDLDTDSNQPQHF
- TRBJ1-6 TRBV19 - TGTGCCAGTAGTACACAGGGAGTCGGTTCACCCCTCCACTTT CASSTQGVGSPLHF
TRBD1 TRBJ1-1 TRBV5-4 - TGTGCCAGCAGCCCAAACAGGGGGCGGGATGAAGCTTTCTTT CASSPNRGRDEAFF
- TRBJ1-1 TRBV4-1 - TGCGCCAGCAGCCAAGCTACTCTTATAATGAACACTGAAGCTTTCTTT CASSQATLIMNTEAFF
TRBD1 TRBJ2-7 TRBV5-5 - TGTGCCAGCAGCTTCGTGTTTGCCCCGGGACAGGGGACGTACTACGAGCAGTACTTC CASSFVFAPGQGTYYEQYF
- TRBJ1-6 TRBV6-5 - TGTGCCAGCAGTGCCTACCGTTCACCCCTCCACTTT CASSAYRSPLHF
- TRBJ1-2 TRBV18 - TGTGCCAGCTCACTAGACCAACGACAGACTCACTATGGCTACACCTTC CASSLDQRQTHYGYTF
TRBD1 TRBJ1-2 TRBV6-5 - TGTGCCAGCAGTTACTCTGGCCAGGGGGTTCCCTATGGCTACACCTTC CASSYSGQGVPYGYTF
- TRBJ1-2 TRBV6-5 - TGTGCCAGCAGTTACTCTCTCGGTGGCTACACCTTC CASSYSLGGYTF
- TRBJ1-1 TRBV10-3 - TGTGCCATCAGTGAGTCCCAGGGGTCGGCAGCTTTCTTT CAISESQGSAAFF
TRBD1 TRBJ1-2 TRBV7-9 - TGTGCCAGCAGCTTAGGGAGGTCCAGCCGGGACAGCTCTAACTATGGCTACACCTTC CASSLGRSSRDSSNYGYTF
TRBD1 TRBJ2-3 TRBV18 - TGTGCCAGCTCACCCCTAGGTCGACAGGGACGAGGGACAGATACGCAGTATTTT CASSPLGRQGRGTDTQYF
- TRBJ2-3 TRBV7-3 few TGTGCCAGCAGCTTAGGGCTAGATACGCAGTATTTT CASSLGLDTQYF